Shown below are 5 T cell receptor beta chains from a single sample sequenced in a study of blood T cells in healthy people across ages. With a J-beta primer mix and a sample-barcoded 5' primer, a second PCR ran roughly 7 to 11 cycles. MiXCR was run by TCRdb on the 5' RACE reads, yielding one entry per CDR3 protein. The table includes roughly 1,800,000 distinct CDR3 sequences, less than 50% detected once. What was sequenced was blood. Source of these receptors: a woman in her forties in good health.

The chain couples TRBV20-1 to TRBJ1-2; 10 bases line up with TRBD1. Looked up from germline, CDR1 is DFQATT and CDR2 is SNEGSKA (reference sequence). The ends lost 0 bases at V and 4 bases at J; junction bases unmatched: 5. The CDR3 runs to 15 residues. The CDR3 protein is CSARETGGDVYGYTF. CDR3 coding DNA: TGCAGTGCTAGAGAGACAGGGGGCGATGTCTATGGCTACACCTTC.

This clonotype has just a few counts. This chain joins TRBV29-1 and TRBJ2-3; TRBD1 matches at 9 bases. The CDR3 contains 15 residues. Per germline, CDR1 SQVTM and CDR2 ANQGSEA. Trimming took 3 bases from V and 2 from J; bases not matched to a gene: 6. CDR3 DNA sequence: TGCAGCGTTGAGGGTGACAGGGGGTTCACAGATACGCAGTATTTT. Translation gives CSVEGDRGFTDTQYF.

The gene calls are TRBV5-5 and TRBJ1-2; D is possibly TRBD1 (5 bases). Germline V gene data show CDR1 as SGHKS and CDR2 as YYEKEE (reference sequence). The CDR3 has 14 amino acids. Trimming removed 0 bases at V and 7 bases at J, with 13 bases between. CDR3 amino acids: CASSLDSPRGGYTF. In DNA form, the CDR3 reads TGTGCCAGCAGCTTGGACAGTCCAAGGGGTGGCTACACCTTC.

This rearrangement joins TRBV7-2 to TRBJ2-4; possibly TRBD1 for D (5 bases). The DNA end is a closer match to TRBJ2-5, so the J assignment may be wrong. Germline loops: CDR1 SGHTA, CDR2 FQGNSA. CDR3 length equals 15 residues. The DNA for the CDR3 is TGTGCCAGCAGCTTAGAATCGCGACAGCCCGAGACCCAGTACTTC. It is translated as CASSLESRQPETQYF.

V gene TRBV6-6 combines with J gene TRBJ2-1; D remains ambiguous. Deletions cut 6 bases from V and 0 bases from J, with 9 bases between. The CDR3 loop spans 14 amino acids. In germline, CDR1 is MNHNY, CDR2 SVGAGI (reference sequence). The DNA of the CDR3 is TGTGCCAGCAGCGAGTCAAGCTCCTACAATGAGCAGTTCTTC. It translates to CASSESSSYNEQFF.